Listed below are T cell receptor beta chains from one sample, sequenced in a study of vaccination and CD4 T cells after COVID-19. TCRdb recomputed calls from the PCR reads with MiXCR, one row per CDR3 protein. Of approximately 12,000 distinct CDR3 sequences listed, around 80% are singletons. Antigens for these TCRs are unknown. Sequences were obtained from CD4+ T cells from blood, cultured in vitro. Receptor source: a human donor who had recovered from COVID-19. Both conserved end residues are trimmed from each CDR3. Clone size is stated in some rows and not others, as once, few, many or a class when expanded.

CDR3 protein	V gene	clone size
ASSMRPSGEQY	TRBV19	NA
ASRAPGTGGIETQY	TRBV28	NA
ASSLLGPTAFGDTQY	TRBV7-9	NA
ASSPRRNTEAF	TRBV27	few
ASSLTRQGNSPLH	TRBV11-2	NA
ASSALAGGGNEQF	TRBV6-1	NA
ATSRDSINSPLH	TRBV15	NA
ASSRGGSGWRLSYT	TRBV7-9	NA
ASSPLRLDGAYNSPLH	TRBV18	NA
ASSLAFSRGETQY	TRBV7-2	few
ATSSSQPLNSPLH	TRBV15	few
ASSFTGNGYT	TRBV12-3/TRBV12-4	NA
ASNPGQRYYGYT	TRBV2	NA
SATKGNTGELF	TRBV20-1	NA
ASRRQGEGYGYT	TRBV11-2	NA
ASSFWANVKASLETQY	TRBV28	NA
ASRSPGLETQY	TRBV28	NA
AWKQGVAGGIYYEQY	TRBV30	NA
ASSYVGGAPNTEAF	TRBV6-5	few
ASSLVGASNQPQH	TRBV7-2	NA
ATSDPRQGMKAF	TRBV24-1	once
ASSPTIPSFIEQF	TRBV28	NA
ASTTLPPLRLGYT	TRBV6-1	NA
SASLGGALWDQPQH	TRBV20-1	few
SASGLAGKSGYT	TRBV20-1	NA
ASKAGGNQPQH	TRBV19	NA
SASRLAGGTGELF	TRBV20-1	NA
SASRLAGGPIQY	TRBV20-1	NA
ASMAGTHTYGYT	TRBV6-2/TRBV6-3	few
SALHGTGSSYEQY	TRBV20-1	NA
ASNSAGDTQY	TRBV7-2	NA
ASSVGHSYEQY	TRBV6-1	NA
ASSTGSNQPQH	TRBV10-2	NA
ASSFSGGVYGYT	TRBV28	NA
ASSPVAGGPYEQY	TRBV27	NA
ASSFPAPRASYT	TRBV6-2/TRBV6-3	once
SASSARGTSGSFERGTQY	TRBV20-1	NA
ASSLDRGSTQY	TRBV28	NA
ASRRSGQGYMNTEAF	TRBV6-2/TRBV6-3	NA
ASSLGDGRRGYT	TRBV27	NA
SAVLGTHNQPQH	TRBV20-1	few
ASSHTPLGLLKNQPQH	TRBV7-9	NA
ASSFRGSNQPQH	TRBV27	NA
ASSYPQTSTDTQY	TRBV7-9	NA
ASKLQGTNQPQH	TRBV19	few